The entry that follows covers one T cell receptor (beta chain) sequence. Methods used by the authors: From reference gene primer amplification, estimates of nucleated cell counts were derived. TCRdb keeps only in-frame clones here, not all; method: immunoSEQ multiplex PCR. Clone size and the V and J calls come from that table; the DNA yielded D and trimming. This table holds more than 120,000 clones, 80% to 90% found once. J was trimmed by 9 bases and V by 4 bases; bases with no gene match: 8. In germline, CDR1 is LGHNA, CDR2 YSLEER. CDR3 length: 15 amino acids. This sample stems from a study of blood T cell repertoires in COVID-19. Overall study: Samples of COVID-19 (acute and convalescent) were obtained from the United States, Italy and Spain. From T cells, B-cell-depleted T cells, or PBMCs came the material, which was cDNA or gDNA.

Sequencing was performed on peripheral blood. The chain combines TRBV4-3 with TRBJ2-1; TRBD1 aligns across 11 bases. This receptor was identified in a woman aged 45-65 years with active or convalescent COVID-19. The CDR3 reads CASSRVGQGAGEQFF. The CDR3 DNA is TGCGCCAGCAGCCGGGTAGGACAGGGGGCGGGTGAGCAGTTCTTC.